This T cell receptor (beta chain) stems from a study of T-cell memory formation after mild COVID-19. As for the study in general: The two donors had largely donor-specific TCR clusters.

There are a few counts of this clonotype. What it recognizes is unknown. Constant-segment primers and 5'RACE yielded cDNA libraries for TCR alpha and TCR beta, each carrying sample barcodes and UMIs. TCRdb re-called the 5' RACE reads with MiXCR, one entry per CDR3 protein. In the table there are 250,000 to 300,000 distinct CDR3 sequences, 15% to 20% of which are singletons. Study findings and constraints: The authors left the SARS-CoV-2 specificity of second-wave clones peaking on day 37 unconfirmed. There were some responding clones in pre-infection memory, which suggested that cross-reactive memory had joined.

Germline CDR1 SGHTA, CDR2 FQGTGA. This CDR3 region has 15 residues. Trimming removed 2 bases from V and 6 bases from J; junction bases left unmatched: 5. Material for sequencing was PBMCs or a T cell subset sorted from them (not recorded which). This chain uses TRBV7-3 with TRBJ2-2, with 8 nucleotides matching TRBD2. This receptor was taken from a man aged 18-30 years who had mild COVID-19 (a few samples of this study predate the infection). Cell type and time point are not known. CDR3 coding DNA: TGTGCCAGCAGCTTAGGGGCGGGGGGCCCCGGGGAGCTGTTTTTT. Amino acid sequence: CASSLGAGGPGELFF. Drawing the rest from reference TRBV7-3 and TRBJ2-2, the complete variable domain is GAGVSQTPSNKVTEKGKYVELRCDPISGHTALYWYRQSLGQGPEFLIYFQGTGAADDSGLPNDRFFAVRPEGSVSTLKIQRTERGDSAVYLCASSLGAGGPGELFFGEGSRLTVL.